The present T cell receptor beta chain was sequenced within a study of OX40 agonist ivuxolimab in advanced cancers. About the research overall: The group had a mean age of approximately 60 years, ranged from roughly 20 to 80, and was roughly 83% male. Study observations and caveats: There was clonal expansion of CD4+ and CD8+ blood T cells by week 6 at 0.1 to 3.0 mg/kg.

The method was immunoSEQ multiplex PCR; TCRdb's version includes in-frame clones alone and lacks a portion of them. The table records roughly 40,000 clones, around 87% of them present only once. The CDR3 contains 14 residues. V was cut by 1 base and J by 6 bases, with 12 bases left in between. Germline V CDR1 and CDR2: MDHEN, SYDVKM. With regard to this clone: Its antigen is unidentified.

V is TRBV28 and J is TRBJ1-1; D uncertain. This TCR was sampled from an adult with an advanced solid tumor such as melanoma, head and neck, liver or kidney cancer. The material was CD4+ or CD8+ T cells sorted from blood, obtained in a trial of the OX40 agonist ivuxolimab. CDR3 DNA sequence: TGTGCCAGCAGTTTATTAGGTGGGGAGGCTGAAGCTTTCTTT. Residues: CASSLLGGEAEAFF. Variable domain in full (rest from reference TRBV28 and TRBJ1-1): DVKVTQSSRYLVKRTGEKVFLECVQDMDHENMFWYRQDPGLGLRLIYFSYDVKMKEKGDIPEGYSVSREKKERFSLILESASTNQTSMYLCASSLLGGEAEAFFGQGTRLTVV.